The 22 T cell receptor beta chains below come from one sample, sequenced in a study of blood T cells in healthy people across ages. Sample-barcoded 5' priming and a J-beta primer mix drove a second PCR of about 7 to 11 cycles. TCRdb passed the 5' RACE reads through MiXCR, listing each CDR3 protein once. The table includes 1.5 million to 2 million distinct CDR3 sequences, around 48% detected once. Sequencing was carried out using blood. These TCRs come from a middle-aged woman in good health.

In its sample, this clonotype was seen a few times. The J gene is TRBJ1-2, the V gene TRBV28, with no clear D. Trimming removed 6 bases at V and 2 bases at J, with 16 bases between. The germline V gene has CDR1 MDHEN and CDR2 SYDVKM. This CDR3 region has 15 residues. The CDR3 DNA follows: TGTGCCAGCAGCCTACCGGGAACCCAAAACTATGGCTACACCTTC. Its translation: CASSLPGTQNYGYTF.

This clonotype was seen a single time. The chain employs TRBV7-8 and TRBJ1-5, with 7 bases aligning to TRBD1. J gave up 5 bases and V 6 bases, and 7 bases lay outside the gene matches. The germline gives CDR1 SGHVS, CDR2 FQNEAQ. The CDR3 consists of 14 residues. CDR3 region: CASSHDRVDQPQHF. The DNA of the CDR3 is TGTGCCAGCAGTCACGACAGGGTAGATCAGCCCCAGCATTTT.

A few counts support this clonotype. The V gene is TRBV20-1, the J gene TRBJ2-7, with 8 bases identical to TRBD1. Trimming cost V 7 bases and J 6 bases; bases outside gene matches: 8. Germline V gene data show CDR1 as DFQATT and CDR2 as SNEGSKA (reference sequence). The CDR3 consists of 12 residues. The CDR3 here is CSGYLTGAEQYF. CDR3 bases: TGCAGTGGCTACTTGACAGGGGCCGAGCAGTACTTC.

The CDR3 nucleotides read TGCAGTGCTAGAGCATCGTTGGGGCTAGCGGGGGTTCGGACAGATACGCAGTATTTT. This translates into CSARASLGLAGVRTDTQYF. The rearrangement links TRBV20-1 to TRBJ2-3, with 10 bases matching TRBD2. Germline V gives CDR1 DFQATT, CDR2 SNEGSKA (reference sequence). Trimming cost V 1 base and J 3 bases; bases outside gene matches: 16. The CDR3 consists of 19 residues.

This clonotype was found a few times. The rearrangement links TRBV10-3 to TRBJ1-1; perhaps TRBD1 as D (5 bases). CDR1 ENHRY and CDR2 SYGVKD come from the germline V gene. Trimming took 3 bases from V and 4 from J, leaving 12 bases between them. The CDR3 runs 14 residues. The CDR3: CAISDRAMSTEAFF. CDR3 DNA: TGTGCCATCAGTGACAGGGCCATGAGCACTGAAGCTTTCTTT.

The genes are TRBV7-2 and TRBJ2-2; 9 nucleotides align to TRBD1. This CDR3 is built from 17 residues. Germline-derived CDR1 and CDR2 are SGHTA and FQGNSA. V was clipped by 4 bases and J by 6 bases; unmatched bases: 12. The CDR3 nucleotides are TGTGCCAGCAGCTCCTCAGGACAGGGGATTGATTCCGGGGAGCTGTTTTTT. It translates to CASSSSGQGIDSGELFF.

V gene TRBV6-4 combines with J gene TRBJ2-1; 14 nucleotides align to TRBD2. This CDR3 contains 16 residues. Trimming cost V 4 bases and J 8 bases; bases outside gene matches: 7. Germline V lookup: CDR1 MRHNA, CDR2 SNTAGT. CDR3 bases: TGTGCCAGCAGTGTGACTAGCGGGGGGGCTTTGGATGAGCAGTTCTTC. Encoded protein: CASSVTSGGALDEQFF.

The genes are TRBV5-1 and TRBJ2-1; maybe TRBD2 (5 bases). Germline values: CDR1 SGHRS, CDR2 YFSETQ. Trimming removed 4 bases at V and 2 bases at J, with 16 bases between. There are 16 residues in the CDR3. The CDR3 DNA reads TGCGCCAGCAGCCCTCGGCCCAGCGGAGCCTACAATGAGCAGTTCTTC. Translated, it gives CASSPRPSGAYNEQFF.

This clonotype came up once. This rearrangement joins TRBV6-5 to TRBJ1-2, with D possibly TRBD1 on 5 matching bases. V dropped 0 bases and J dropped 7 bases, with 18 bases sitting between them. The CDR3 is 16 residues long. Per the germline V gene, CDR1 is MNHEY and CDR2 is SVGAGI. CDR3 DNA sequence: TGTGCCAGCAGTTACTCCCGGGGGGAGGGTACGAGTGGCTACACCTTC. Protein sequence: CASSYSRGEGTSGYTF.

The rearrangement joins TRBV20-1 to TRBJ1-2; possible D gene TRBD1, 5 bases. CDR3 length: 11 amino acids. V shed 4 bases and J shed 8 bases, with 11 bases lying between them. Per germline, CDR1 DFQATT and CDR2 SNEGSKA (reference sequence). The CDR3 here is CSAIQGSGYTF. The CDR3 coding sequence is TGCAGTGCTATCCAGGGTAGCGGCTACACCTTC.

The chain combines TRBV3-1 with TRBJ2-1; 7 positions agree with TRBD2. The germline CDR1 and CDR2 sequences are LGHDT and YNNKEL (reference sequence). The V and J ends lost 6 bases and 5 bases, in that order; junction bases with no gene match: 10. The CDR3 is 15 amino acids. CDR3 in amino acids: CASRPPGLQNNEQFF. In nucleotides, the CDR3 is TGTGCCAGCAGACCCCCGGGACTACAGAACAATGAGCAGTTCTTC.

This clonotype was detected a few times. The chain joins TRBV20-1 to TRBJ2-3, with 7 bases matching TRBD2. V was clipped by 6 bases and J by 3 bases; unmatched bases: 6. The CDR3 is made up of 13 amino acids. Germline lookup yields CDR1 DFQATT and CDR2 SNEGSKA (reference sequence). CDR3 DNA sequence: TGCAGTGCGTGGACTAGGCCTACAGATACGCAGTATTTT. Amino acids: CSAWTRPTDTQYF.

In the case of this clonotype: An end of the junction does not agree with germline; a read error may underlie this. The chain has TRBV6-5 and TRBJ2-1, with D possibly matching TRBD1 (6 bases). This CDR3 has 15 residues. Germline V gene lookup returns CDR1 MNHEY and CDR2 SVGAGI. This CDR3 is CTSSYRDRPINEQFF. CDR3 DNA: TGTACCAGCAGTTACCGCGACAGGCCGATTAATGAGCAGTTCTTC.

This clonotype was seen more than once but under ten times. The genes are TRBV10-3 and TRBJ2-5; D not resolved. This CDR3 has 14 amino acids. Germline V gene sequence: CDR1 ENHRY, CDR2 SYGVKD. The germline V and J ends were trimmed by 4 bases and 5 bases, with 14 bases remaining between them. The CDR3 DNA reads TGTGCCATCAGTGTTGCTGGGGTCGGGGAGACCCAGTACTTC. This sequence encodes CAISVAGVGETQYF.

The V and J genes are TRBV20-1 and TRBJ2-5; a possible D gene is TRBD1 (5 bases). Per germline, CDR1 DFQATT and CDR2 SNEGSKA (reference sequence). Trimming took off 5 bases at V and 5 bases at J, with 15 bases between the two ends. This CDR3 contains 13 residues. The CDR3, as DNA: TGCAGTGCTCGTCACAGGATTGGGGAGACCCAGTACTTC. This gives the protein CSARHRIGETQYF.

The V call is TRBV4-3, the J call TRBJ1-2; weak D call: TRBD1 (5 bases). Trimming removed 0 bases at V and 4 bases at J, with 12 bases between. Germline-derived CDR1 and CDR2 are LGHNA and YSLEER. This CDR3 comprises 15 residues. CDR3 in DNA: TGCGCCAGCAGCCAAGATCGGGGGGGAACCTATGGCTACACCTTC. It encodes CASSQDRGGTYGYTF.

This clonotype occurred a few times. CDR3 amino acids: CASSQGGPNYGYTF. The DNA of the CDR3 is TGCGCCAGCAGCCAAGGGGGCCCTAACTATGGCTACACCTTC. This chain connects TRBV4-1 to TRBJ1-2; D possibly corresponds to TRBD1 (5 bases). The germline gives CDR1 MGHRA, CDR2 YSYEKL. The CDR3 runs 14 residues. Between the trimmed V and J ends, which lost 1 base and 0 bases, there was a span of 6 bases.

The V and J genes are TRBV7-2 and TRBJ2-7; D not certain. CDR1 and CDR2 (germline): SGHTA, FQGNSA. V was cut by 3 bases and J by 7 bases, with 13 bases left in between. The CDR3 extends over 13 amino acids. CDR3 sequence reads: CASSFSRSDEQYF. CDR3 in DNA: TGTGCCAGCAGCTTCTCTAGGAGCGATGAGCAGTACTTC.

CDR3 loop: CSASKTGASYNEQFF. Here the CDR3 DNA reads TGCAGTGCTAGCAAAACAGGGGCGAGCTACAATGAGCAGTTCTTC. The chain links TRBV20-1 to TRBJ2-1; 7 nucleotides agree with TRBD1. The germline V gene encodes CDR1 DFQATT and CDR2 SNEGSKA (reference sequence). The CDR3 length is 15 residues. V lost 3 bases to trimming and J lost 3 bases; unmatched junction nucleotides: 8.

This clonotype was detected only once. The junction departs from germline at one end; a sequencing error may be responsible. V usage is TRBV7-2 and J usage is TRBJ2-1; unclear D gene. CDR3 length: 13 amino acids. Looked up from germline, CDR1 is SGHTA and CDR2 is FQGNSA. The CDR3 DNA reads as TGTGCCAGCAGGAGTTCATTAAACAATGAGCGGTTCTTC. It yields the protein CASRSSLNNERFF.

This clonotype was detected only a few times. The chain employs TRBV7-9 and TRBJ2-4; no firm D call. V lost 6 bases, J lost 8 bases, and 14 bases lay in between. This CDR3 comprises 13 residues. Germline CDR1 is SEHNR and CDR2 is FQNEAQ (reference sequence). CDR3: CASRSVAGDIQYF. In nucleotides, the CDR3 is TGTGCCAGCAGGTCTGTCGCTGGGGACATTCAGTACTTC.

The chain is built from TRBV6-1 and TRBJ2-5, with 8 bases aligning to TRBD2. In germline, CDR1 is MNHNS, CDR2 SASEGT. This CDR3 has 17 amino acids. Trimming took 6 bases from V and 2 from J; bases not matched to a gene: 14. CDR3 loop: CASSPFGRGDTQETQYF. The CDR3 bases are TGTGCCAGCAGCCCCTTTGGGCGGGGGGACACTCAAGAGACCCAGTACTTC.